This T cell receptor (beta chain) comes out of a study of blood T cell repertoires in COVID-19. In the original analysis: Amplified reference gene primers provided the basis for estimating nucleated cell counts. Using immunoSEQ multiplex PCR, the repertoire was profiled, and TCRdb retains in-frame clones only, with some absent. V, J and clone size are taken as reported in that table, and D and trimming were inferred from the DNA itself. The sample shows some 290,000 clones, around 90% of them seen only once. This TCR derives from a woman aged 40 to 49 with acute COVID-19. The sequencing sample was made of PBMCs or T cells enriched from blood (not recorded which).

CDR3 region: CASSPGLGGGAREQFF. As DNA, the CDR3 is TGTGCCAGCAGCCCCGGGTTGGGCGGGGGGGCTCGGGAGCAGTTCTTC. The gene calls are TRBV5-4 and TRBJ2-1; 9 bases fit TRBD2. The CDR3 loop spans 16 amino acids. J was trimmed by 10 bases and V by 4 bases; bases with no gene match: 15. Germline lookup yields CDR1 SGHNT and CDR2 YYREEE (reference sequence).